The 27 T cell receptor beta chains given below trace back to one sample, sequenced in a study of blood T cells in healthy people across ages. Combining a sample-barcoded 5' primer with a J-beta primer mix, a second PCR ran for about 6 to 12 cycles. MiXCR was run by TCRdb on the 5' RACE reads, yielding one entry per CDR3 protein. This sample has about 1.1 million distinct CDR3 sequences; around two fifths occur once, and the top ten carry around 12%. Sequencing was done on a sample of blood. The receptors originated from a man between 18 and 35 years old in good health.

This clonotype has just a few counts. V is TRBV10-3 and J is TRBJ1-1; TRBD1 matches 11 bases. The J segment lost 3 bases and the V segment lost 4 bases, leaving 7 bases of the junction unmatched. The CDR3 totals 16 residues. Germline V lookup: CDR1 ENHRY, CDR2 SYGVKD. In DNA, the CDR3 is TGTGCCATCAGTGCCCCGGACAGGGGGCGGGACACTGAAGCTTTCTTT. This codes for CAISAPDRGRDTEAFF.

V usage is TRBV5-1 and J usage is TRBJ1-1; the match to TRBD1 covers 8 bases. Germline V gene data show CDR1 as SGHRS and CDR2 as YFSETQ. This CDR3 spans 13 amino acids. Unmatched junction bases numbered 7, after V lost 3 bases and J lost 9 bases. The CDR3 coding sequence is TGCGCCAGCAGCTCCACAGGGGGTCGTCAAGCTTTCTTT. Its translation is CASSSTGGRQAFF.

This clonotype has a handful of counts. The chain links TRBV12-3 or TRBV12-4 to TRBJ1-1; D uncertain. This CDR3 is 13 amino acids long. Trimming removed 1 base at V and 5 bases at J, with 8 bases between. CDR3 in DNA: TGTGCCAGCAGTTTAGGCCGGCCTACTGAAGCTTTCTTT. It translates to CASSLGRPTEAFF.

This clonotype showed up just a few times. The V call is TRBV20-1, the J call TRBJ1-4, with a possible D match to TRBD1 (5 bases). Trimming removed 3 bases from V and 7 bases from J, with 24 bases in between. Germline loops: CDR1 DFQATT, CDR2 SNEGSKA (reference sequence). This CDR3 comprises 17 residues. The chain's CDR3 is CSASPQTRDGESEKLFF. In DNA, the CDR3 is TGCAGTGCTAGTCCCCAGACACGGGACGGTGAGAGTGAAAAACTGTTTTTT.

The chain has TRBV12-3 or TRBV12-4 and TRBJ1-3; 8 nucleotides match TRBD1. The CDR3 totals 18 residues. V shed 5 bases, J shed 2 bases, and the junction held 14 bases outside the gene matches. CDR3 residues: CASSRRVYRGTTGNTIYF. CDR3 nucleotide sequence: TGTGCCAGCAGTAGACGAGTTTACAGGGGGACAACTGGAAACACCATATATTTT.

The chain is built from TRBV4-2 and TRBJ2-1; 12 nucleotides agree with TRBD2. Looked up from germline, CDR1 is LGHNA and CDR2 is YNFKEQ. V was pared by 2 bases and J by 13 bases, with 12 bases of the junction left unmatched. This CDR3 is 16 amino acids long. The CDR3: CASSQSRTSGEETQFF. The DNA of the CDR3 is TGTGCCAGCAGCCAATCCCGGACTAGCGGGGAAGAGACCCAGTTCTTC.

The J gene is TRBJ1-1, the V gene TRBV13; TRBD1 might be the D (6 bases). Germline V gene data show CDR1 as PRHDT and CDR2 as FYEKMQ (reference sequence). The CDR3 length is 14 residues. V lost 1 base to trimming and J lost 5 bases, with 11 bases between them. CDR3 protein: CASSLEGVWTEAFF. Written as DNA, the CDR3 is TGTGCCAGCAGCTTAGAGGGGGTGTGGACTGAAGCTTTCTTT.

The genes are TRBV6-5 and TRBJ2-2; 9 nucleotides agree with TRBD2. The junction had 5 bases not matched to a gene; V was cut back by 5 bases and J by 4 bases. The CDR3 covers 15 residues. Germline CDR1 is MNHEY and CDR2 is SVGAGI. The chain's CDR3 is CASSQRGAGTGELFF. In nucleotides, the CDR3 is TGTGCCAGCAGTCAGCGGGGGGCGGGCACCGGGGAGCTGTTTTTT.

This chain joins TRBV12-3 or TRBV12-4 and TRBJ2-7; perhaps TRBD1 as D (5 bases). CDR3 length equals 15 residues. With 2 bases removed from V and 2 bases from J, the gap between germline ends came to 13 bases. The CDR3 DNA sequence: TGTGCCAGCAGTTTATCAGGGATGGGAACCTACGAGCAGTACTTC. It is translated as CASSLSGMGTYEQYF.

This clonotype occurred many times. The rearrangement joins TRBV10-3 to TRBJ2-7; the match to TRBD2 covers 7 bases. The CDR3 loop spans 13 amino acids. Germline V CDR1 and CDR2: ENHRY, SYGVKD. The V and J ends lost 10 bases and 5 bases, in that order; junction bases with no gene match: 11. The CDR3 DNA reads as TGTGCCAGCCGACCGGGACTAAACAACGAGCAGTACTTC. Protein product: CASRPGLNNEQYF.

The V call is TRBV15, the J call TRBJ2-1, with 8 bases fitting TRBD1. Germline lookup yields CDR1 LNHNV and CDR2 YYDKDF (reference sequence). Germline trimming cut 1 base from V and 7 bases from J; bases unmatched to any gene: 6. The CDR3 totals 15 residues. CDR3 loop: CATSRVRDRSNEQFF. CDR3 DNA sequence: TGTGCCACCAGCAGAGTCCGGGACAGGTCGAATGAGCAGTTCTTC.

The rearrangement uses TRBV6-6 and TRBJ1-1, with a tentative D call TRBD1 (6 bases). Trimming took off 7 bases at V and 5 bases at J, with 14 bases between the two ends. Per the germline V gene, CDR1 is MNHNY and CDR2 is SVGAGI (reference sequence). The CDR3 is 13 amino acids. The CDR3 spells CASMGGVGTEAFF. In DNA, the CDR3 is TGTGCCAGCATGGGGGGCGTAGGGACTGAAGCTTTCTTT.

As concerns this clonotype: One base away lies a much larger clone, so this may be a sequencing read error. The gene calls are TRBV7-6 and TRBJ2-5; D could derive from TRBD1 or TRBD2 (5 bases each). V lost 0 bases, J lost 11 bases, and 16 bases lay in between. The CDR3 is 14 amino acids. Germline lookup yields CDR1 SGHVS and CDR2 FNYEAQ. Written as DNA, the CDR3 is TGTGCCAGCAGCTTAGCTGGAGCGGACAATGAGCAGTACTTC. Protein product: CASSLAGADNEQYF.

In this sample, this clonotype turned up many times. V is TRBV9 and J is TRBJ1-6, with unresolved D. The germline CDR1 and CDR2 sequences are SGDLS and YYNGEE. Trimming took 4 bases from V and 7 from J, leaving 12 bases between them. The length of the CDR3 is 14 residues. The CDR3 DNA follows: TGTGCCAGCAGCTCAAACCCCGAGAATTCACCCCTCCACTTT. As protein: CASSSNPENSPLHF.

This clonotype was seen a few times. The CDR3 region is CASSLGSGGINEQFF. CDR3 in DNA: TGCGCCAGCAGCTTGGGCTCCGGGGGGATCAATGAGCAGTTCTTC. The genes are TRBV5-1 and TRBJ2-1, with 7 bases matching TRBD2. After removal of 0 bases from V and 6 bases from J, the junction contained 6 bases not matched to a gene. The V gene's germline CDR1 is SGHRS and CDR2 YFSETQ. The CDR3 consists of 15 residues.

V is TRBV27 and J is TRBJ2-7; TRBD1 aligns across 8 bases. CDR3 length: 17 amino acids. V shed 6 bases, J shed 3 bases, and the junction held 16 bases outside the gene matches. Germline loops: CDR1 MNHEY, CDR2 SMNVEV (reference sequence). The chain's CDR3 is CASRTNYGQGMSYEQYF. DNA of the CDR3: TGTGCCAGCAGGACTAACTACGGACAGGGAATGAGCTACGAGCAGTACTTC.

The chain couples TRBV5-1 to TRBJ2-4, with unresolved D. CDR3 size: 15 residues. Germline V lookup: CDR1 SGHRS, CDR2 YFSETQ. V was cut by 4 bases and J by 0 bases, with 11 bases left in between. The CDR3 spells CASSLGREAKNIQYF. In nucleotides, the CDR3 is TGCGCCAGCAGCCTTGGAAGGGAAGCCAAAAACATTCAGTACTTC.

In regard to this clonotype: Mismatch with germline at one junction end may stem from a read error. The J gene is TRBJ2-3, the V gene TRBV12-3 or TRBV12-4; possible D gene TRBD2, 5 bases. The CDR3 consists of 12 residues. DNA for the CDR3: TGTGCCAGCACTTTAACGGGATATACGCAGTATTTT. Translating it yields CASTLTGYTQYF.

The gene calls are TRBV2 and TRBJ2-1; 7 nucleotides line up with TRBD2. The CDR3 contains 15 residues. Losses at the gene ends were 5 bases for V and 6 bases for J; bases not matched to a gene: 10. The germline gives CDR1 SNHLY, CDR2 FYNNEI. The CDR3 sequence is CASSRESGEGNEQFF. The CDR3 region has the DNA TGTGCCAGCAGTCGAGAGAGCGGGGAGGGCAATGAGCAGTTCTTC.

The table lists this clonotype with many counts. The chain carries TRBV2 and TRBJ1-6, with TRBD1 matching over 7 bases. With 6 bases clipped from V and 6 bases from J, the junction kept 2 bases outside the gene matches. Germline V CDR1 and CDR2: SNHLY, FYNNEI. The CDR3 consists of 13 residues. Here the CDR3 DNA reads TGTGCCAGCAGAGGGACAGCTAATTCACCCCTCCACTTT. The encoded protein is CASRGTANSPLHF.

This chain joins TRBV20-1 and TRBJ2-4; D not resolved. Trimming stripped 1 base from V and 0 bases from J, with 10 bases between. This CDR3 is 15 amino acids long. CDR1 DFQATT and CDR2 SNEGSKA come from the germline V gene (reference sequence). The CDR3 here is CSARAQTLAKNIQYF. As DNA, the CDR3 is TGCAGTGCTAGAGCCCAGACGCTAGCCAAAAACATTCAGTACTTC.

The chain uses TRBV14 and TRBJ2-7; D unclear. Trimming left V 4 bases short and J 6 bases short, with 19 bases between. Looked up from germline, CDR1 is SGHDN and CDR2 is FVKESK. This CDR3 has 15 residues. CDR3 protein: CASSRDRLGHREQYF. The CDR3 nucleotides read TGTGCCAGCAGCCGGGATAGGTTAGGTCATCGCGAGCAGTACTTC.

V usage is TRBV20-1 and J usage is TRBJ2-3; D is possibly TRBD1 (6 bases). The CDR3 has 19 residues. The V gene's germline CDR1 is DFQATT and CDR2 SNEGSKA (reference sequence). V was cut by 5 bases and J by 6 bases, with 33 bases left in between. Here the CDR3 reads CSASPGLENRVNSRDTQYF. In DNA form, the CDR3 reads TGCAGTGCTTCCCCGGGGTTGGAAAACAGGGTTAACAGTAGGGATACGCAGTATTTT.

V usage is TRBV7-8 and J usage is TRBJ2-1; the match to TRBD2 covers 12 bases. There are 17 residues in the CDR3. Germline CDR1 and CDR2: SGHVS and FQNEAQ. The ends lost 3 bases at V and 4 bases at J; junction bases unmatched: 7. The CDR3 bases are TGTGCCAGCAGCTTCTATTCAACTAGCGGGGGGTACAATGAGCAGTTCTTC. It codes for CASSFYSTSGGYNEQFF.

This clonotype was counted only a few times. The chain joins TRBV20-1 to TRBJ2-1; 8 bases fit TRBD1. Per germline, CDR1 DFQATT and CDR2 SNEGSKA (reference sequence). CDR3 size: 15 residues. With 5 bases clipped from V and 1 base from J, the junction kept 7 bases outside the gene matches. CDR3 amino acids: CSADDRGRSYNEQFF. The CDR3 nucleotides read TGCAGTGCTGACGACAGGGGTCGATCCTACAATGAGCAGTTCTTC.

The V call is TRBV6-1, the J call TRBJ2-3; D assignment may be TRBD1 or TRBD2 (6 bases each). Germline V gives CDR1 MNHNS, CDR2 SASEGT. The length of the CDR3 is 15 residues. V shed 1 base and J shed 3 bases, with 11 bases lying between them. The CDR3: CASSEGGASTDTQYF. In DNA, the CDR3 is TGTGCCAGCAGTGAAGGGGGGGCCAGTACAGATACGCAGTATTTT.

The rearrangement joins TRBV5-1 to TRBJ1-1; D is perhaps TRBD1 (6 bases). In germline, CDR1 is SGHRS, CDR2 YFSETQ. With 4 bases removed from V and 3 bases from J, the gap between germline ends came to 22 bases. This CDR3 comprises 17 residues. CDR3 bases: TGCGCCAGCAGCCCCAGGCCTATGACAGGTTCCTACACTGAAGCTTTCTTT. Its protein is CASSPRPMTGSYTEAFF.